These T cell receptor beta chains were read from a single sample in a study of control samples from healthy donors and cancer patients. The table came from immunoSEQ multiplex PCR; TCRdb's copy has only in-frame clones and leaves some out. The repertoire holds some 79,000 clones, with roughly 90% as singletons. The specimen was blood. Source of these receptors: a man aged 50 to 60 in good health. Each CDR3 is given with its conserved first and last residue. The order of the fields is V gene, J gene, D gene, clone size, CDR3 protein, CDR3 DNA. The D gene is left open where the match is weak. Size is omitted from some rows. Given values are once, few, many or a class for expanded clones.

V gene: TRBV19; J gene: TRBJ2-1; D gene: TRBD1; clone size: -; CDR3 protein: CASSQTGYDEQFF; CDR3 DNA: TGTGCCAGTAGTCAGACAGGGTACGATGAGCAGTTCTTC
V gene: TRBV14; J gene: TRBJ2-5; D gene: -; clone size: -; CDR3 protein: CASSQDVDGRWARRETQYF; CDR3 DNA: TGTGCCAGCAGCCAAGATGTGGACGGCCGCTGGGCTCGACGGGAGACCCAGTACTTC
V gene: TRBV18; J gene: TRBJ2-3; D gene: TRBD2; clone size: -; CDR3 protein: CASSPPLAGDLDTQYF; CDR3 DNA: TGTGCCAGCTCACCTCCCCTAGCGGGGGATCTAGATACGCAGTATTTT
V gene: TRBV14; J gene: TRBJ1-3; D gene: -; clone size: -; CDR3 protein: CASSQVTSRGNTIYF; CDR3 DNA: TGTGCCAGCAGCCAAGTAACCAGCCGTGGAAACACCATATATTTT
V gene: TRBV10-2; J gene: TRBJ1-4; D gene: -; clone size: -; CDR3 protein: CASTGGNDEKLFF; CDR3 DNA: TGCGCCAGCACGGGGGGGAATGATGAAAAACTGTTTTTT
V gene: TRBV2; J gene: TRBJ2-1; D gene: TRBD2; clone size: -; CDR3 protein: CASGVLAGGLGEQFF; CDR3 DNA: TGTGCCAGCGGAGTCCTAGCGGGGGGGCTTGGTGAGCAGTTCTTC
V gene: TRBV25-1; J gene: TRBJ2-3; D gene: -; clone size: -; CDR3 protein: CASSDPNKDYTDTQYF; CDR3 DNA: TGTGCCAGCAGTGATCCTAATAAGGACTACACAGATACGCAGTATTTT
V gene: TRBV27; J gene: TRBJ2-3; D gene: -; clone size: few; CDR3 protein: CASSYPTADTQYF; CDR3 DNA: TGTGCCAGCAGTTACCCCACGGCAGATACGCAGTATTTT
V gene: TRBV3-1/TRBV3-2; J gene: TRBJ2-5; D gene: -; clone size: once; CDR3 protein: CASSQDSRIGETQYF; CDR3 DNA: TGTGCCAGCAGCCAAGATTCTCGGATAGGGGAGACCCAGTACTTC
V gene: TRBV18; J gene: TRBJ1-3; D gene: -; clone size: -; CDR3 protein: CASSSGGSSGNTIYF; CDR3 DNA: TGTGCCAGCTCAAGCGGGGGGAGCTCTGGAAACACCATATATTTT
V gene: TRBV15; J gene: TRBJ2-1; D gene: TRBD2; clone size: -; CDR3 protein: CATSVGLAGINEQFF; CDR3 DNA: TGTGCCACCAGCGTGGGACTAGCGGGGATTAATGAGCAGTTCTTC
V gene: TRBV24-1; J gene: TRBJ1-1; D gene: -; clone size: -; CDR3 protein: CATSGAASKAFF; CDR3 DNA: TGTGCCACCAGTGGCGCGGCATCCAAAGCTTTCTTT
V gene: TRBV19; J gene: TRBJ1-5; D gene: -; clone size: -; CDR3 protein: CASSIGPNSNQPQHF; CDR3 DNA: TGTGCCAGTAGTATTGGGCCGAATAGCAATCAGCCCCAGCATTTT
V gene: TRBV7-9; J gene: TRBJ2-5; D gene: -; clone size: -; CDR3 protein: CASTSGYQETQYF; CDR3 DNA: TGTGCCAGCACCTCAGGGTATCAAGAGACCCAGTACTTC
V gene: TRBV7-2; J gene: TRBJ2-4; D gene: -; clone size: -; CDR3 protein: CASSLQGSGNIQYF; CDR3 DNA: TGTGCCAGCAGCTTGCAGGGGTCGGGGAACATTCAGTACTTC
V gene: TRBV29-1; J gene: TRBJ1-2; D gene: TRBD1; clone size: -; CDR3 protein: CSVGQPLSYGYTF; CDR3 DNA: TGCAGCGTGGGACAGCCCCTTAGCTATGGCTACACCTTC
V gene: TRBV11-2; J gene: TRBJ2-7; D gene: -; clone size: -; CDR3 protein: CASSFGLSYEQYF; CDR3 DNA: TGTGCCAGCAGCTTTGGGCTCTCCTACGAGCAGTACTTC
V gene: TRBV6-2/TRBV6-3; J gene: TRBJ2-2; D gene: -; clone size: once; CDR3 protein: CASSILDPGELFF; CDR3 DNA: -
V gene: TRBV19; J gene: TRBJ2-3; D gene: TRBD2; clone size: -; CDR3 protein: CASRAGGFDTDTQYF; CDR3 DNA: TGTGCCAGTAGGGCGGGGGGCTTCGACACAGATACGCAGTATTTT
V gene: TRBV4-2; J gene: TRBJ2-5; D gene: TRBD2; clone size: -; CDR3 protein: CASSQGSGGASETQYF; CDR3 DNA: TGTGCCAGCAGCCAAGGTAGCGGGGGGGCTTCAGAGACCCAGTACTTC
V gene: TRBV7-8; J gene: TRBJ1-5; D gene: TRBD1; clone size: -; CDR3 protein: CASSHTVRGPDQPQHF; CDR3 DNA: TGTGCCAGCAGTCATACCGTGAGGGGGCCGGATCAGCCCCAGCATTTT
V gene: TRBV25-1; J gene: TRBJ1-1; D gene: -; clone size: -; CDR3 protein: CASKAGVAEAFF; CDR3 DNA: TGTGCCAGCAAGGCCGGGGTGGCTGAAGCTTTCTTT
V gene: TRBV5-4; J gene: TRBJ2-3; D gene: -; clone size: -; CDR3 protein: CASSLDQGPSTDTQYF; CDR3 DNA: TGTGCCAGCAGCTTGGACCAGGGGCCTAGCACAGATACGCAGTATTTT
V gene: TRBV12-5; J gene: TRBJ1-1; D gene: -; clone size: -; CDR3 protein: CASGLVGTDTEAFF; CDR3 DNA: TGTGCTAGTGGTTTAGTCGGGACCGACACTGAAGCTTTCTTT
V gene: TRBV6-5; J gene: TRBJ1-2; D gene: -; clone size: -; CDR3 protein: CASSYMGNGYTF; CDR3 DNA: TGTGCCAGCAGTTACATGGGAAATGGCTACACCTTC
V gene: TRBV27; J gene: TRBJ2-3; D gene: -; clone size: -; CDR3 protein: CASRSRQGLADTQYF; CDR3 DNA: TGTGCCAGCAGAAGCCGCCAGGGGTTGGCAGATACGCAGTATTTT
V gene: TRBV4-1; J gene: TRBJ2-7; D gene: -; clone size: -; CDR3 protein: CASSPSQSSYEQYF; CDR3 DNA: TGCGCCAGCAGCCCCAGTCAATCCTCCTACGAGCAGTACTTC
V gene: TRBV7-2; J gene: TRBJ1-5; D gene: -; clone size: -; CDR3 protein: CASSSTGGQPQHF; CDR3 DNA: TGTGCCAGCAGCTCGACAGGTGGGCAGCCCCAGCATTTT
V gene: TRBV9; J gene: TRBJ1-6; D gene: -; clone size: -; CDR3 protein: CASSVYEGNSPLHF; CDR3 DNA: TGTGCCAGCAGCGTATATGAGGGGAATTCACCCCTCCACTTT